This T cell receptor beta chain was identified during a study of cytomegalovirus exposure and HLA in healthy donors. This clone has more than one count but fewer than ten. The CDR3 extends over 13 amino acids. V lost 5 bases, J lost 8 bases, and 15 bases lay in between. Per the germline V gene, CDR1 is SGHVS and CDR2 is FQNEAQ. Vbeta (60) and Jbeta (13) primers were used in the PCR. Here immunoSEQ multiplex PCR was the method, and the copy in TCRdb shows in-frame clones only, minus some. The table lists 150,000 to 180,000 clones, 65% to 80% of them singletons. The sequence was obtained from a woman in her forties in good health and CMV-seronegative. This chain links TRBV7-8 with TRBJ1-1, with D tentatively TRBD1 (6 bases). The specimen sequenced was PBMCs. This CDR3 is CASSVENRAEAFF. CDR3 in DNA: TGTGCCAGCAGCGTTGAAAACAGGGCCGAAGCTTTCTTT.